Included here is one T cell receptor beta chain sequence, with context. Its target is unknown. Second-dose intervals near 4 or 12 weeks were combined. These data are taken from a study of T cell responses to AZD1222 COVID-19 vaccine. This CDR3 is built from 15 residues. CDR1 is MDHEN, CDR2 SYDVKM, per germline. V was clipped by 7 bases and J by 1 base; unmatched bases: 7. Study observations and caveats: Unmutated variant regions are reportedly the target of nearly half of TCRs that are spike-specific. Spike as a whole was targeted by vaccine-associated CD4 TCRs, dominant at 160-218 and 743-854. Donors were largely white British and mainly female; clonal diversity was possibly underestimated.

TCRdb's table, derived via immunoSEQ multiplex PCR, lists solely in-frame clones and lacks some. Among more than 75,000 clones listed, about nine tenths were seen once. The material was peripheral blood, obtained 28 days after the second AZD1222 dose. The TCR originated in an adult who received the AZD1222 COVID-19 vaccine. The J gene is TRBJ1-5, the V gene TRBV28; TRBD1 agrees at 7 bases. The CDR3 DNA follows: TGTGCCAGCATACCGACAGGGCAAAGCAATCAGCCCCAGCATTTT. This gives the protein CASIPTGQSNQPQHF.